Listed below are T cell receptor beta chains from one sample, sequenced in a study of cytomegalovirus exposure and HLA in healthy donors. The data were produced by immunoSEQ multiplex PCR, yet TCRdb's version contains in-frame clones alone and is incomplete. In the table there are under 200,000 clones, roughly 84% of which are singletons. The specimen sequenced was PBMCs. Source of these receptors: a boy between 2 and 10 years old in good health and CMV-seronegative. The conserved cysteine and the conserved F or W are not part of the CDR3 here. Fields, in order: V gene, CDR3 protein.

V: TRBV9
CDR3: ASSGDRGDLRSGANVLT

V: TRBV5-1
CDR3: ASSLQAPSTDTQY

V: TRBV4-1
CDR3: ASSQVRTGYTQY

V: TRBV5-1
CDR3: ASSLAFQGQGYEQY

V: TRBV27
CDR3: ASSQNYEQY

V: TRBV6-1
CDR3: ASSRPAWSGQPQH

V: TRBV4-1
CDR3: ASSTRGPRNGELF

V: TRBV29-1
CDR3: SVEDRGVTQY

V: TRBV7-7
CDR3: ASSLSTGLGAGELF

V: TRBV5-5
CDR3: ASSPTFGSQETQY

V: TRBV7-2
CDR3: ASSLGLAGGTQY

V: TRBV28
CDR3: ASSQDREGTEKLF

V: TRBV19
CDR3: ASSASGSYEQY

V: TRBV4-1
CDR3: ASSQHGSRGYGYT

V: TRBV9
CDR3: ASSVVAVPTDTQY

V: TRBV6-1
CDR3: ASSEDRTVTSTDTQY

V: TRBV25-1
CDR3: ASSELLLVGTGELF

V: TRBV9
CDR3: ASSDKPGETQY

V: TRBV14
CDR3: ASSQDRIYGYP

V: TRBV7-2
CDR3: ASSPGHFPETQY

V: TRBV6-5
CDR3: ASSYIGAGANVLT

V: TRBV9
CDR3: ASNTQGFAYEQY

V: TRBV30
CDR3: AWSPRGEAF

V: TRBV5-1
CDR3: ASSLTGTGVREQY

V: TRBV28
CDR3: ASSLSSGWGFYGYT

V: TRBV18
CDR3: ASTRTGSSSYEQY

V: TRBV13
CDR3: ASSLGLSGRSVGEQF

V: TRBV6-1
CDR3: ASSEVGAGSYGYT

V: TRBV5-5
CDR3: ASSLDSLSGNTIY

V: TRBV19
CDR3: ASSISIDRGPYNEQF

V: TRBV10-3
CDR3: AISDPSGQGDEKLF

V: TRBV19
CDR3: ASSIPGNPNEKLF

V: TRBV30
CDR3: AWRSMRKGYGYT

V: TRBV27
CDR3: ASRPSGRGPQH

V: TRBV30
CDR3: AWSVPSGSVMGRTQY

V: TRBV18
CDR3: ASSPLAGGNTDTQY

V: TRBV28
CDR3: ASSNIASGKSYNEQF

V: TRBV30
CDR3: AWVHPGLRGNTIY

V: TRBV10-3
CDR3: AISESLDRKLNQPQH

V: TRBV19
CDR3: ATSPSDPLAGTEAF

V: TRBV4-1
CDR3: ASSQLIQVSYEQY

V: TRBV19
CDR3: ASSRDRASYEQY

V: TRBV27
CDR3: ASSPGQGRQPQH

V: TRBV12-5
CDR3: ASGLVLAGGSTDTQY

V: TRBV6-5
CDR3: ASRRSSYEQY

V: TRBV30
CDR3: AWSQGPSRNTIY

V: TRBV5-1
CDR3: ASSLERNLPYEQY

V: TRBV6-5
CDR3: ASSQRGTVRYEQY

V: TRBV25-1
CDR3: ASSDPGQDNQPQH

V: TRBV5-1
CDR3: ASSRNRGTQY

V: TRBV5-1
CDR3: ASSLLVAGGHNEQF

V: TRBV11-2
CDR3: ASSPSGLAF